This record looks at one T cell receptor (beta chain) sequence and its context. The CDR3 covers 16 residues. Germline V gives CDR1 SGHAT, CDR2 FQNNGV. V lost 5 bases to trimming and J lost 5 bases; unmatched junction nucleotides: 9. The record originates from a study of blood T cell repertoires in COVID-19. Across 20 to 25 US areas, participants ranged in age from about 18 to 100 years. What the recovered Cohort 3 donors had was two negative PCRs, clearance, or symptom resolution. Per the authors' pipeline: Estimation of nucleated cell counts relied on the amplification of reference gene primers. Profiling relied on immunoSEQ multiplex PCR, and the TCRdb table lists in-frame clones only, not all of them. V, J and clone size reflect that table, while D and trimming were determined from the DNA. Of approximately 170,000 clones listed, about 91% are singletons.

This TCR was recovered from a woman between 18 and 30 years old who had recovered from COVID-19. The chain is built from TRBV11-2 and TRBJ2-7, with 13 positions matching TRBD2. Material for sequencing was PBMCs or T cells enriched from blood (not recorded which). The CDR3 DNA sequence: TGTGCCAGCAGCCCAAACTCGGGACTAGCGGGAAACGAGCAGTACTTC. Protein: CASSPNSGLAGNEQYF.